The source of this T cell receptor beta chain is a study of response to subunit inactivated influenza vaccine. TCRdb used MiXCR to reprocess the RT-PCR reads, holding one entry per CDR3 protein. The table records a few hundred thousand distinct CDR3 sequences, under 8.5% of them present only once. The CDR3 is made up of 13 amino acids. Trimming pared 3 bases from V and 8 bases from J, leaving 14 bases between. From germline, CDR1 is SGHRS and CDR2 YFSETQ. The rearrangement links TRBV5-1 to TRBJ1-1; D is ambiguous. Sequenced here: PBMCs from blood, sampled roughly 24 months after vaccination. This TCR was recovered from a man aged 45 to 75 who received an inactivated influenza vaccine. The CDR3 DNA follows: TGCGCCAGCAGCTCCTATGGCACCTCGGAAGCTTTCTTT. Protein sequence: CASSSYGTSEAFF.